Listed below are T cell receptor beta chains from one sample, sequenced in a study of T cell responses to AZD1222 COVID-19 vaccine. The data were produced by immunoSEQ multiplex PCR, yet TCRdb's version contains in-frame clones alone and is incomplete. Here the sample spans 95,000 to 150,000 clones, 85% to 95% being singletons. The source material was peripheral blood, sampled 28 days after the second AZD1222 dose. Source of these receptors: an adult who received the AZD1222 COVID-19 vaccine. Each CDR3 is given with its conserved first and last residue. D genes are given only for firm matches. For some rows the clone size is stated as once, few or many, or as a class when expanded; others skip it.

>TRBV27|TRBJ2-1|once|TRBD2|16
TGTGCCAGCAGTGGCCGTGGGACTAGTGCTTTCAATGAGCAGTTCTTC
CASSGRGTSAFNEQFF
>TRBV19|TRBJ1-4|.|.|15
TGTGCCAGTAGTATAGGTGCAGCAACTAATGAAAAACTGTTTTTT
CASSIGAATNEKLFF
>TRBV27|TRBJ2-3|.|.|13
TGTGCCAGCAGTTTATCGGCCTTGGATACGCAGTATTTT
CASSLSALDTQYF
>TRBV7-6|TRBJ2-7|.|TRBD1|19
TGTGCCAGCAGCCCCATAGCAGCTGTCGGACAGGTCAGCTCCTACGAGCAGTACTTC
CASSPIAAVGQVSSYEQYF
>TRBV3-1/TRBV3-2|TRBJ2-7|.|TRBD2|16
TGTGCCAGCAGCACCAGTACTAGCGATGGGAGGCACGAGCAGTACTTC
CASSTSTSDGRHEQYF
>TRBV7-8|TRBJ1-5|.|TRBD1|16
TGTGCCAGCAGCTTATGGGTGGGGACAGGGCCCCAGCCCCAGCATTTT
CASSLWVGTGPQPQHF
>TRBV6-5|TRBJ1-1|.|.|14
TGTGCCACTCGAAGGAGGTGGGGGGATCCTGAAGCTTTCTTT
CATRRRWGDPEAFF
>TRBV5-1|TRBJ1-1|.|.|13
TGCGCCAGCAGCCGGACAGAGAACACTGAAGCTTTCTTT
CASSRTENTEAFF
>TRBV5-1|TRBJ1-2|.|.|13
TGCGCCAGCAGCGAAACAATACAGGAAGATATGGCCTTC
CASSETIQEDMAF
>TRBV2|TRBJ1-5|.|.|14
TGTGCCAGCAGTGAAGCAAGGGGTTACGCGCCCCAGCATTTT
CASSEARGYAPQHF
>TRBV7-6|TRBJ2-1|.|TRBD1|16
TGTGCCAGCAGCCCCAGGACAGGGAGCTCCTACAATGAGCAGTTCTTC
CASSPRTGSSYNEQFF
>TRBV29-1|TRBJ2-2|.|.|13
TGCAGCGTTAGGCCCGCGAGCACCGGGGAGCTGTTTTTT
CSVRPASTGELFF
>TRBV2|TRBJ1-4|.|TRBD1|15
TGTGCCAGCAGAGCAACCGGGACAGGGGGTGAAAAACTGTTTTTT
CASRATGTGGEKLFF
>TRBV7-2|TRBJ2-3|.|.|17
TGTGCCAGCAGCTCCATTACGCGATCCGACCACACAGATACGCAGTATTTT
CASSSITRSDHTDTQYF
>TRBV14|TRBJ2-5|.|TRBD2|16
TGTGCCAGCAGCCAACCCGGGACTAGCGGGGGTGAGACCCAGTACTTC
CASSQPGTSGGETQYF
>TRBV14|TRBJ1-4|.|.|12
TGTGCCAGCAGCCAACAGGGAGTAAAACTGTTTTTT
CASSQQGVKLFF
>TRBV12-2|TRBJ2-3|.|.|18
.
CASRFTQKVGGGADTQYF